This record concerns one TCR beta chain sequence. The sample belongs to a study of T cells in Graves' hyperthyroidism and ophthalmopathy. The wider study: Peripheral blood collection took place at initial diagnosis, before any treatment.

Amplified regions were TCR beta CDR3 sequences from RNA transcripts. Primed by the HTBI set, a first-round RT-PCR was run on the TCR CDR3. TCRdb called the multiplex PCR reads again in MiXCR, with one record for every CDR3 protein. This sample has a few hundred thousand distinct CDR3 sequences; approximately 20% occur once, and the top ten carry about 45%. Trimming took off 4 bases at V and 0 bases at J, with 22 bases between the two ends. The CDR3 spans 18 residues. Germline lookup yields CDR1 SGDLS and CDR2 YYNGEE. Diagnoses were established using clinical symptoms, serum thyroxine and TRAb, thyroid ultrasound and orbital computed tomography.

The sequencing sample was made of blood. This clonotype was sampled from a man aged 40-49 years with Graves' hyperthyroidism. The chain combines TRBV9 with TRBJ1-2; TRBD1 might be the D (5 bases). Here the CDR3 reads CASSSNRDPPQANYGYTF. CDR3 coding DNA: TGTGCCAGCAGCTCTAACCGGGACCCGCCCCAAGCTAACTATGGCTACACCTTC.